This T cell receptor (beta chain) was sequenced during a study of CD8 T cells in Susac syndrome. With 6 bases clipped from V and 8 bases from J, the junction kept 9 bases outside the gene matches. Germline V CDR1 and CDR2: DFQATT, SNEGSKA (reference sequence). The CDR3 totals 15 residues. Sequencing of TCR beta was performed on blood CD8+ and CD4+ T cells. Negative isolation was used for CD8+ and CD4+ T cells, and FACS enrichment was applied to TEMRA cells. Reverse transcription of roughly 0.45 to 1 ug RNA was carried out with random hexamers. The amplification used immunoSEQ multiplex PCR on TCR beta CDR3; it spanned 54 Vbeta and 13 Jbeta. TCRdb re-called the immunoSEQ multiplex PCR reads through MiXCR, storing one row per CDR3 protein. The sample lists around 170,000 distinct CDR3 sequences, approximately 95% seen once, with 0.16% in the top ten.

The chain couples TRBV20-1 to TRBJ2-1; 14 bases match TRBD2. Sequencing was carried out using CD8+ T cells from PBMCs. The TCR was taken from a human donor with multiple sclerosis. CDR3 region: CSATGLAGDVDEQFF. DNA for the CDR3: TGCAGTGCCACGGGACTAGCGGGAGATGTCGATGAGCAGTTCTTC.